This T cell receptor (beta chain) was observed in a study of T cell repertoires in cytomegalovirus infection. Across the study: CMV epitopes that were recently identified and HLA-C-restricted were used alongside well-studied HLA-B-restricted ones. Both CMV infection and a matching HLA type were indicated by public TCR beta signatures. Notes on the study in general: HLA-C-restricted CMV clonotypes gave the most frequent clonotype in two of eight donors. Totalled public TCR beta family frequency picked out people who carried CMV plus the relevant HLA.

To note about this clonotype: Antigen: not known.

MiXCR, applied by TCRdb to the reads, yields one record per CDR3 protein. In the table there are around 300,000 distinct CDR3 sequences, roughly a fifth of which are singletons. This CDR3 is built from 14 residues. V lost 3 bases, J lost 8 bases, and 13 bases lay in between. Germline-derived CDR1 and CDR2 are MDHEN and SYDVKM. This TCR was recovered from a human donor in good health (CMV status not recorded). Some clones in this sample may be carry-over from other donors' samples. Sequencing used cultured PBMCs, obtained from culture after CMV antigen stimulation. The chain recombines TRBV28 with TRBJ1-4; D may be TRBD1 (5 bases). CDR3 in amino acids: CASSFGAAREKLFF. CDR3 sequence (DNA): TGTGCCAGCAGTTTCGGGGCCGCACGCGAAAAACTGTTTTTT.